A selection of T cell receptor beta chains follows, all from one sample in a study of CD8 T cells in Susac syndrome. TCRdb fed the immunoSEQ multiplex PCR reads into MiXCR, producing one record per CDR3 protein. The repertoire holds almost 450,000 distinct CDR3 sequences, with 75% to 90% as singletons. The sequenced material came from CD8+ T cells from PBMCs. These receptors were obtained from a human donor with multiple sclerosis. The CDR3 runs from the conserved cysteine through the conserved F or W. The order of the fields is D gene, clone size, J gene, CDR3 length, V gene, CDR3 DNA, CDR3 protein. D genes are given only for firm matches. Clone size appears in some rows only: once, few, many, or a class for an expanded clone.

NA	NA	TRBJ2-7	15	TRBV11-2	TGTGCCAGCAGCATCGTCGGCGGATCCTTCTACGAGCAGTACTTC	CASSIVGGSFYEQYF
NA	NA	TRBJ2-1	13	TRBV27	TGTGCCAGCAGTTTATACGCACTCAATGAGCAGTTCTTC	CASSLYALNEQFF
TRBD1	few	TRBJ2-1	11	TRBV2	TGTGCCACCGCCAGCGGACAGGGTACGTTCTTC	CATASGQGTFF
TRBD1	NA	TRBJ2-5	16	TRBV30	TGTGCCTGGAGTCGAAAACAGGGACAGCCCGGGGAGACCCAGTACTTC	CAWSRKQGQPGETQYF
TRBD1	NA	TRBJ2-3	15	TRBV6-5	TGTGCCAGCAGTTTCAGACAGGGGGTAGGAGATACGCAGTATTTT	CASSFRQGVGDTQYF
TRBD1	NA	TRBJ1-1	15	TRBV2	TGTGCCAGCAGTCCCCCGGGACAGGGGGTGACTGAAGCTTTCTTT	CASSPPGQGVTEAFF
NA	NA	TRBJ1-5	15	TRBV13	TGTGCCAGCAGCTTAGGCCGGACACCGAATCAGCCCCAGCATTTT	CASSLGRTPNQPQHF
NA	NA	TRBJ2-7	14	TRBV29-1	TGCAGCGTTGAAGAGTCAGGTACGATCTACGAGCAGTACTTC	CSVEESGTIYEQYF
TRBD1	NA	TRBJ1-1	15	TRBV5-4	TGTGCCAGCAGTTATCGACAGGGGATGAACACTGAAGCTTTCTTT	CASSYRQGMNTEAFF
NA	NA	TRBJ2-7	16	TRBV27	TGTGCCAGCAGTTTATCCGTCCTGGTAGCGGCCTACGAGCAGTACTTC	CASSLSVLVAAYEQYF
TRBD2	once	TRBJ2-1	14	TRBV11-2	TGTGCCAGCACCCCTAGCGGGAACTACAATGAGCAGTTCTTC	CASTPSGNYNEQFF
TRBD1	NA	TRBJ2-1	15	TRBV7-9	TGTGCCAGCAGCTTAGTCCAGGGGGTGATCAATGAGCAGTTCTTC	CASSLVQGVINEQFF
TRBD1	NA	TRBJ1-1	15	TRBV5-1	TGCGCCAGCAGCTTGGCCGACAGGGAGGACACTGAAGCTTTCTTT	CASSLADREDTEAFF
TRBD2	NA	TRBJ2-7	17	TRBV7-9	TGTACCAGCAGCCCCGGGACTAGCGGGAGGATCTCCTACGAGCAGTACTTC	CTSSPGTSGRISYEQYF
TRBD1	once	TRBJ1-2	13	TRBV11-3	TGTGCCAGCAGTTCATCAGGGGGCGCGGGCTACACCTTC	CASSSSGGAGYTF
NA	NA	TRBJ2-1	14	TRBV19	TGTGCCAGTAGTAGGCAGGGAAGGGACAATGAGCAGTTCTTC	CASSRQGRDNEQFF
NA	NA	TRBJ2-2	13	TRBV24-1	TGTGCCACCAGTGAGGGACAAGCCGGGGAGCTGTTTTTT	CATSEGQAGELFF
NA	NA	TRBJ1-5	14	TRBV28	TGTGCCAGCAGTAAAGACAGGAGAAATCAGCCCCAGCATTTT	CASSKDRRNQPQHF
TRBD1	NA	TRBJ2-7	18	TRBV6-5	TGTGCCAGCAGTTACCCCTCACCCGGGACAGAGGGGCGATACGAGCAGTACTTC	CASSYPSPGTEGRYEQYF
TRBD2	NA	TRBJ2-1	17	TRBV5-4	TGTGCCAGCAGCGCCTCCGGTTTCCTAGTAGCGGGAAAGGAGAGGTTCTTC	CASSASGFLVAGKERFF
NA	few	TRBJ1-2	15	TRBV5-1	TGCGCCAGCAGCAATGCCGAAGAGGGGAGCTATGGCTACACCTTC	CASSNAEEGSYGYTF
NA	once	TRBJ2-5	13	TRBV7-3	TGTGCCAGCAGCAGGGACATTGGGGAGACCCAGTACTTC	CASSRDIGETQYF
NA	NA	TRBJ1-3	12	TRBV6-5	TGTGCCAGCAGTTACTCGAGTGACACCATATATTTT	CASSYSSDTIYF
NA	NA	TRBJ1-1	15	TRBV11-2	TGTGCCAGCAGTCCCAGTGGGGCAACGAACACTGAAGCTTTCTTT	CASSPSGATNTEAFF
NA	NA	TRBJ1-2	14	TRBV7-9	TGTGCCAGCATAGGGGACACCGACTACTATGGCTACACCTTC	CASIGDTDYYGYTF
NA	NA	TRBJ2-3	17	TRBV14	TGTGCCAGCAGCCAAGACCACAAGGGGGAAGGGTCAGATACGCAGTATTTT	CASSQDHKGEGSDTQYF
TRBD2	few	TRBJ2-1	15	TRBV10-3	TGTGCCATCAGTGGTGGACTAGCGGGAGTGGATGAGCAGTTCTTC	CAISGGLAGVDEQFF
NA	NA	TRBJ1-4	16	TRBV28	TGTGCCAGCAGGTACACCGACGACCCGGCTGGGGAAAAACTGTTTTTT	CASRYTDDPAGEKLFF
NA	NA	TRBJ2-5	14	TRBV20-1	TGCAGTGCTAGAGATTACAGGGGGGGAGAGACCCAGTACTTC	CSARDYRGGETQYF
NA	NA	TRBJ2-3	11	TRBV11-2	TGTGCCAGCGCGGGCACAGATACGCAGTATTTT	CASAGTDTQYF
TRBD2	NA	TRBJ2-1	16	TRBV20-1	TGCAGTGCTAGAGATGAATTAGCGGGGGGCCGCAATGAGCAGTTCTTC	CSARDELAGGRNEQFF